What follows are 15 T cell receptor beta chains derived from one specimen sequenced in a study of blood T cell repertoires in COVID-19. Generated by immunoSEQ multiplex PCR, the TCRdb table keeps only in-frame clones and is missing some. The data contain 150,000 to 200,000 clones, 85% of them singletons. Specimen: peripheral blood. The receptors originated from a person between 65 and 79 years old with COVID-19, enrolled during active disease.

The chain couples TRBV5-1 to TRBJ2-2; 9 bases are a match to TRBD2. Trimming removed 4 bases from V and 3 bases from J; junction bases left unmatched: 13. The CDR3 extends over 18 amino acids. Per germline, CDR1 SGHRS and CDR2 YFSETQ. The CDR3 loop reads CASSPSPGTSSDTGELFF. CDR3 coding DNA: TGCGCCAGCAGCCCGTCGCCGGGGACTAGCTCAGACACCGGGGAGCTGTTTTTT.

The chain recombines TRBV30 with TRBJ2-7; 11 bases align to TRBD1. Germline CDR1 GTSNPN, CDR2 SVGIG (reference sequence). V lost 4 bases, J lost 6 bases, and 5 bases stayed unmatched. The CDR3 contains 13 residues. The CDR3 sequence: CAWKTDRGREQYF. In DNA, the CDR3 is TGTGCCTGGAAGACGGACAGGGGGCGCGAGCAGTACTTC.

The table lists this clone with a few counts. The CDR3 DNA reads as TGCAGCGTTGAAGATCGGGACAGCGGTAATGAAAAACTGTTTTTT. Protein sequence: CSVEDRDSGNEKLFF. The V gene is TRBV29-1, the J gene TRBJ1-4; 7 nucleotides match TRBD1. CDR3 length: 15 residues. The germline V gene has CDR1 SQVTM and CDR2 ANQGSEA. V trimming: 0 bases; J trimming: 4 bases; junction bases outside the gene matches: 5.

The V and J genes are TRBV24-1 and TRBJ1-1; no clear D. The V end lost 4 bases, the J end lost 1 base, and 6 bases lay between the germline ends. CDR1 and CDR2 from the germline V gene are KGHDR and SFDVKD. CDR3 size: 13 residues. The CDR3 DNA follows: TGTGCCACCAGTGACTACGGGAACACTGAAGCTTTCTTT. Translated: CATSDYGNTEAFF.

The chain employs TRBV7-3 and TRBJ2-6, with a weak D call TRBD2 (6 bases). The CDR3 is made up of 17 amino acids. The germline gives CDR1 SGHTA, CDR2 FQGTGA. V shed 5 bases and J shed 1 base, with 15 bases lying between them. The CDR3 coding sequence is TGTGCCAGCAGCCGTTATGGGAGGCGGTCTGGGGCCAACGTCCTGACTTTC. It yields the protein CASSRYGRRSGANVLTF.

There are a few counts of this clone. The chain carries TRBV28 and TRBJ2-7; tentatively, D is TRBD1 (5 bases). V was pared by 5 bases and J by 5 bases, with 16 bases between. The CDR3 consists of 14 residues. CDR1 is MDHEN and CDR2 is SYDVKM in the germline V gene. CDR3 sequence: CASSLQGYENEQYF. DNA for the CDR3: TGTGCCAGCAGTCTTCAGGGATATGAAAACGAGCAGTACTTC.

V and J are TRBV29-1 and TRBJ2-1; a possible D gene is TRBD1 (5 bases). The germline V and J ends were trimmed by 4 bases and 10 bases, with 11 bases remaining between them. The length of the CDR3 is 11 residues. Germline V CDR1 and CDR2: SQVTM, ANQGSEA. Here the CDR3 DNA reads TGCAGCGTTGTTAGGGGTCAGGAGCAGTTCTTC. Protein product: CSVVRGQEQFF.

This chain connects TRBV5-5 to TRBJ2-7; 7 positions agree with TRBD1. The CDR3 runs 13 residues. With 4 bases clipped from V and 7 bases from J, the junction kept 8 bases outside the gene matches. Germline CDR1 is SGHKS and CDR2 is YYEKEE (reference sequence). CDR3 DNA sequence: TGTGCCAGCAGCGGAACAGGGGTGTCGGAGCAGTACTTC. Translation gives CASSGTGVSEQYF.

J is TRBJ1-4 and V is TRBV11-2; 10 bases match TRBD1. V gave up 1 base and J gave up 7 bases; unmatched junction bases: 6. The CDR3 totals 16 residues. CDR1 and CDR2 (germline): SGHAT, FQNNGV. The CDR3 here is CASSLADRGPREKLFF. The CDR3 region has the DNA TGTGCCAGCAGCTTAGCAGACAGGGGGCCCCGTGAAAAACTGTTTTTT.

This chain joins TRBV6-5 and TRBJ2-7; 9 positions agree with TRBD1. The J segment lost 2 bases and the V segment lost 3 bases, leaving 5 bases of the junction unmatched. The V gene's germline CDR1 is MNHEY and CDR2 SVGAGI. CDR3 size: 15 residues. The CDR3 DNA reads TGTGCCAGCAGTTATATGACAGGGGGAACCTACGAGCAGTACTTC. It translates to CASSYMTGGTYEQYF.

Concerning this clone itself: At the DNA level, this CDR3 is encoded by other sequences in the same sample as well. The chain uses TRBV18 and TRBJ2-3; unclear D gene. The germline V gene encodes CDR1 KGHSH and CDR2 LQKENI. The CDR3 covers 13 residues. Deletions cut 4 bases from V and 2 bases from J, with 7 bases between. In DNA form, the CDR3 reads TGTGCCAGCTCACGAGATTCCACAGATACGCAGTATTTT. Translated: CASSRDSTDTQYF.

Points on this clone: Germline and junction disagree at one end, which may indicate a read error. CDR3: CASSQAKESNQPQHF. Written as DNA, the CDR3 is TGTGCCAGCAGCCAAGCCAAAGAGAGCAACCAGCCCCAGCATTTT. This sequence joins TRBV3-1 (or the pseudogene TRBV3-2) and TRBJ1-5; no definite D call. Germline V gene sequence: CDR1 LGHDT, CDR2 YNNKEL (reference sequence). The CDR3 sequence is 15 residues long.

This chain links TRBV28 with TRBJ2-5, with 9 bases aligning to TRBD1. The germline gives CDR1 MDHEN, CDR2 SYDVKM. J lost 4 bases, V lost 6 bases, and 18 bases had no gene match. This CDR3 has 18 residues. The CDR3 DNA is TGTGCCAGCAGGCCCCGGGACAGGGTCCTGTTAGGGGGAGAGACCCAGTACTTC. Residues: CASRPRDRVLLGGETQYF.

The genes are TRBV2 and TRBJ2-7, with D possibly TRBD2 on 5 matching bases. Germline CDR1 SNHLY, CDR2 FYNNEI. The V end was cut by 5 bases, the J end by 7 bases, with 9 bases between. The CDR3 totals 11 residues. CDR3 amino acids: CASSSTREQYF. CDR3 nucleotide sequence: TGTGCCAGCAGTTCCACTAGAGAGCAGTACTTC.

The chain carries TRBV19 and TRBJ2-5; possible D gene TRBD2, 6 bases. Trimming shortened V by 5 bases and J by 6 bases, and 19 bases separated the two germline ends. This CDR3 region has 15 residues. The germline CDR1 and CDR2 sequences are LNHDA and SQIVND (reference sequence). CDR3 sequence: CASSPSGSTGKTQYF. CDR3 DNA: TGTGCCAGTAGTCCGAGCGGGTCTACGGGGAAGACCCAGTACTTC.